Below, 20 T cell receptor beta chains from the same sample are listed, as sequenced in a study of CD8 T cells in ankylosing spondylitis. The study, taken as a whole, reports: Seven or eight highly homologous variants made up a TCR beta motif, and this motif appeared characteristic of ankylosing spondylitis blood.

TCRdb reanalysed the 5' RACE reads using MiXCR and keeps one entry per CDR3 protein. The sample shows approximately 400,000 distinct CDR3 sequences, around 26% of them seen only once. Their antigen targets remain unknown. The specimen was blood, either unsorted or a sorted T cell fraction (not recorded which). Every receptor here comes from a male donor with ankylosing spondylitis.

The chain joins TRBV20-1 to TRBJ1-1, with D hard to call. The ends were cut back, 0 bases at V and 0 bases at J, with 11 bases in the middle. The CDR3 is made up of 15 amino acids. Per germline, CDR1 DFQATT and CDR2 SNEGSKA (reference sequence). In DNA form, the CDR3 reads TGCAGTGCTAGAGATCGTCCAGGCGTGAACACTGAAGCTTTCTTT. It specifies CSARDRPGVNTEAFF.

This clonotype was seen ten or more times. This chain connects TRBV29-1 to TRBJ2-3, with TRBD1 identical over 10 bases. In germline, CDR1 is SQVTM, CDR2 ANQGSEA. V was clipped by 7 bases and J by 5 bases; unmatched bases: 3. The CDR3 is made up of 12 amino acids. CDR3 DNA: TGCAGCGCCGACAGGGGGCAAGATACGCAGTATTTT. This translates into CSADRGQDTQYF.

This clonotype was observed a handful of times. This chain connects TRBV20-1 to TRBJ2-7; D not resolved. V gave up 3 bases and J gave up 1 base, with 10 bases separating them. The germline V gene has CDR1 DFQATT and CDR2 SNEGSKA (reference sequence). CDR3 length: 13 residues. The CDR3 DNA sequence: TGCAGTGCTAGGCCGGACGGTTCCTACGAGCAGTACTTC. It specifies CSARPDGSYEQYF.

This clonotype has only a few counts. The chain uses TRBV20-1 and TRBJ2-1; 7 positions agree with TRBD2. Germline CDR1 DFQATT, CDR2 SNEGSKA (reference sequence). The length of the CDR3 is 13 residues. Germline trimming cut 1 base from V and 5 bases from J; bases unmatched to any gene: 2. The CDR3 coding sequence is TGCAGTGCTAGAGCGGGAGGTAACAATGAGCAGTTCTTC. Translation: CSARAGGNNEQFF.

The chain joins TRBV12-3 or TRBV12-4 to TRBJ1-5; D unclear. Trimming took 4 bases from V and 6 from J, leaving 10 bases between them. The length of the CDR3 is 13 residues. DNA of the CDR3: TGTGCCAGCAGTTCCCGATCAGGTCAGCCCCAGCATTTT. Encoded protein: CASSSRSGQPQHF.

The rearrangement links TRBV12-3 or TRBV12-4 to TRBJ2-5, with unresolved D. The CDR3 spans 13 residues. The V and J ends lost 5 bases and 5 bases respectively, with 12 bases between them. The CDR3 DNA is TGTGCCAGCAGTCCGGACGGGTGGGAGACCCAGTACTTC. Its protein is CASSPDGWETQYF.

This clonotype was seen only a few times. V is TRBV9 and J is TRBJ2-1, with 9 bases identical to TRBD1. Unmatched junction bases numbered 12, after V lost 6 bases and J lost 8 bases. The CDR3 contains 15 residues. Germline V gene sequence: CDR1 SGDLS, CDR2 YYNGEE. The CDR3 reads CASTKTGTGYDEQFF. The DNA for the CDR3 is TGTGCCAGCACCAAGACCGGGACAGGGTATGATGAGCAGTTCTTC.

This clonotype was recorded a few times. V usage is TRBV7-9 and J usage is TRBJ1-2; the D gene is possibly TRBD1 (6 bases). Germline V gene data show CDR1 as SEHNR and CDR2 as FQNEAQ (reference sequence). Trimming shortened V by 5 bases and J by 2 bases, and 15 bases separated the two germline ends. The length of the CDR3 is 15 residues. The CDR3 sequence is CASSPSAGANYGYTF. As DNA, the CDR3 is TGTGCCAGCAGCCCGTCGGCGGGGGCAAACTATGGCTACACCTTC.

The rearrangement uses TRBV4-2 and TRBJ2-7, with unresolved D. The V gene's germline CDR1 is LGHNA and CDR2 YNFKEQ. The ends were cut back, 4 bases at V and 5 bases at J, with 21 bases in the middle. The CDR3 length is 16 residues. The CDR3 bases are TGTGCCAGCAGCCTAGCCCAAGAACGCCCAGGCAACGAGCAGTACTTC. This gives the protein CASSLAQERPGNEQYF.

This clonotype has more than one count but fewer than ten. The chain recombines TRBV2 with TRBJ1-5; TRBD1 aligns across 8 bases. Germline-derived CDR1 and CDR2 are SNHLY and FYNNEI. After removal of 5 bases from V and 1 base from J, the junction contained 4 bases not matched to a gene. This CDR3 region has 15 residues. The CDR3 is CASSLDRASNQPQHF. Here the CDR3 DNA reads TGTGCCAGCAGTCTGGACAGGGCCAGCAATCAGCCCCAGCATTTT.

This clonotype was counted at least ten times. J is TRBJ2-1 and V is TRBV2; D unclear. This CDR3 comprises 14 residues. Trimming removed 1 base from V and 9 bases from J, with 13 bases in between. CDR1 SNHLY and CDR2 FYNNEI come from the germline V gene. The CDR3, as DNA: TGTGCCAGCAGTGAAGTTAGTGGAACGGGTGAGCAGTTCTTC. Its translation is CASSEVSGTGEQFF.

The genes are TRBV11-1 and TRBJ2-7, with 9 bases identical to TRBD1. Germline CDR1 reads SGHAT; CDR2 reads FQDESV (reference sequence). The CDR3 is 13 residues long. Trimming removed 4 bases from V and 7 bases from J; junction bases left unmatched: 5. The CDR3, as DNA: TGTGCCAGCAGCTCCGGGACAGGGCAGGAGCAGTACTTC. Translated, it gives CASSSGTGQEQYF.

The chain combines TRBV5-6 with TRBJ2-1; 10 bases are shared with TRBD2. With V trimmed by 4 bases and J by 3 bases, 7 bases remained unmatched. This CDR3 is 16 amino acids long. CDR1 is SGHDT and CDR2 is YYEEEE in the germline V gene. CDR3 in DNA: TGTGCCAGCAGCCGAAGGCTAGCGGGAGTCTACAATGAGCAGTTCTTC. This codes for CASSRRLAGVYNEQFF. The full variable domain, in which reference TRBV5-6 and TRBJ2-1 provide the parts outside the CDR3, is DAGVTQSPTHLIKTRGQQVTLRCSPKSGHDTVSWYQQALGQGPQFIFQYYEEEERQRGNFPDRFSGHQFPNYSSELNVNALLLGDSALYLCASSRRLAGVYNEQFFGPGTRLTVL.

The chain is built from TRBV5-6 and TRBJ2-1; no clear D. The CDR3 has 15 amino acids. CDR1 and CDR2 from the germline V gene are SGHDT and YYEEEE. Trimming removed 4 bases from V and 6 bases from J, with 17 bases in between. For the CDR3, the DNA is TGTGCCAGCAGCCCCCTCTCCTTACAAGGCAATGAGCAGTTCTTC. Translating it yields CASSPLSLQGNEQFF.

J is TRBJ2-2 and V is TRBV29-1; D remains unclear. CDR1 and CDR2 from the germline V gene are SQVTM and ANQGSEA. The length of the CDR3 is 14 residues. The V and J ends lost 7 bases and 6 bases respectively, with 18 bases between them. This CDR3 is CSARAQRAAGELFF. The CDR3 DNA follows: TGCAGCGCCCGAGCCCAACGGGCCGCCGGGGAGCTGTTTTTT.

This clonotype appeared a single time. The chain couples TRBV21-1 to TRBJ1-6; TRBD1 is taken as the D call from the table, unchecked against the DNA. TRBV21-1 is designated a pseudogene. The CDR3 contains 11 residues. This CDR3 reads CASSFTGPLHF. Here the CDR3 DNA reads TGTGCCAGCAGCTTTACAGGGCCCCTCCACTTT.

This clonotype came up a few times. V usage is TRBV10-2 and J usage is TRBJ2-5, with a tentative D call TRBD1 (7 bases). Germline V lookup: CDR1 WSHSY, CDR2 SAAADI. V gave up 6 bases and J gave up 5 bases, with 13 bases separating them. The CDR3 is 13 amino acids. The CDR3: CASREGARETQYF. The CDR3 DNA follows: TGCGCCAGCAGGGAGGGGGCTAGGGAGACCCAGTACTTC.

This clonotype has just a few counts. CDR3 loop: CASSEAGGFYNSPLHF. As DNA, the CDR3 is TGTGCCAGCAGTGAAGCAGGGGGCTTTTATAATTCACCCCTCCACTTT. V is TRBV2 and J is TRBJ1-6; the match to TRBD1 covers 7 bases. Germline loops: CDR1 SNHLY, CDR2 FYNNEI. V lost 0 bases and J lost 4; bases outside the gene matches: 3. This CDR3 comprises 16 residues.

The sample holds a few counts of this clonotype. This sequence joins TRBV6-1 and TRBJ2-5, with no clear D. The CDR3 is made up of 13 amino acids. V lost 9 bases to trimming and J lost 7 bases, with 18 bases between them. Germline CDR1 is MNHNS and CDR2 is SASEGT. CDR3 DNA sequence: TGTGCCAGTCAATTGGCAGATTTAGGGACCCAGTACTTC. Amino acids: CASQLADLGTQYF.

The rearrangement uses TRBV20-1 and TRBJ2-1; perhaps TRBD2 as D (6 bases). V was shortened by 2 bases and J by 1 base, with 9 bases between the two germline ends. Germline V gives CDR1 DFQATT, CDR2 SNEGSKA (reference sequence). This CDR3 comprises 14 residues. The chain's CDR3 is CSARFGLSYNEQFF. CDR3 DNA sequence: TGCAGTGCTAGATTTGGACTATCCTACAATGAGCAGTTCTTC.